The 27 T cell receptor beta chains below come from one sample, sequenced in a study of CD8+CD57+ T cells in acquired aplastic anemia. All patients picked for sequencing had shown, by flow cytometry, an expansion of CD8+CD57+ cells. CDR3 and TCR beta VDJ profiling relied on genomic DNA as the template. TCRdb independently ran MiXCR on the reads; one entry per CDR3 protein. The table lists under 350,000 distinct CDR3 sequences, under 60% of them singletons. Sequencing was carried out using sorted CD4+, CD8+, or CD8+CD57+ T cells (not recorded which) from PBMCs. The receptors originated from a human donor with aplastic anemia.

The sample holds a few counts of this clonotype. This chain connects TRBV10-2 to TRBJ2-7; the D gene is possibly TRBD1 (6 bases). The CDR3 extends over 14 amino acids. Germline V gene data show CDR1 as WSHSY and CDR2 as SAAADI. V was clipped by 8 bases and J by 8 bases, with 22 bases between them. The CDR3 here is CASVTQGLYSQQYF. The CDR3 nucleotides are TGCGCCAGCGTCACACAGGGTCTCTATTCCCAGCAGTACTTC.

Many counts were recorded for this clonotype. The chain joins TRBV2 to TRBJ2-1; D may be TRBD1 or TRBD2 (6 bases each). CDR1 and CDR2 from the germline V gene are SNHLY and FYNNEI. Trimming took 7 bases from V and 7 from J, leaving 11 bases between them. The CDR3 is made up of 12 amino acids. The CDR3 DNA sequence: TGTGCCAGCACAAGGGGGGTGAATGAGCAGTTCTTC. Residues: CASTRGVNEQFF.

V usage is TRBV5-6 and J usage is TRBJ2-1; D may be TRBD1 (6 bases). V lost 1 base to trimming and J lost 0 bases, with 8 bases between them. The V gene's germline CDR1 is SGHDT and CDR2 YYEEEE. The CDR3 extends over 15 amino acids. Written as DNA, the CDR3 is TGTGCCAGCAGCTTGTACAGGGACTCCTACAATGAGCAGTTCTTC. Translating it yields CASSLYRDSYNEQFF.

This clonotype was picked up many times. The chain is built from TRBV5-1 and TRBJ2-5; a weak D match, TRBD2 (5 bases). V was shortened by 2 bases and J by 2 bases, with 7 bases between the two germline ends. The CDR3 contains 13 residues. Germline lookup yields CDR1 SGHRS and CDR2 YFSETQ. The CDR3 DNA follows: TGCGCCAGCAGCTTCCGGGAACAAGAGACCCAGTACTTC. This codes for CASSFREQETQYF.

This clonotype was detected a few times. The chain recombines TRBV20-1 with TRBJ2-3; no clear D gene. With 5 bases removed from V and 2 bases from J, the gap between germline ends came to 14 bases. From germline, CDR1 is DFQATT and CDR2 SNEGSKA (reference sequence). CDR3 length: 14 residues. CDR3 in amino acids: CSARGVAPTDTQYF. Here the CDR3 DNA reads TGCAGTGCTCGAGGTGTGGCTCCCACAGATACGCAGTATTTT.

The CDR3 nucleotides read TGTGCCACCAGCAGGGACCGGGACACACATGGCTATGGCTACACCTTC. Amino acids: CATSRDRDTHGYGYTF. The genes are TRBV15 and TRBJ1-2, with D maybe TRBD1 (6 bases). V was shortened by 3 bases and J by 4 bases, with 18 bases between the two germline ends. The germline CDR1 and CDR2 sequences are LNHNV and YYDKDF (reference sequence). This CDR3 comprises 16 residues.

The table lists this clonotype with many counts. The rearrangement links TRBV7-2 to TRBJ2-2, with TRBD1 identical over 8 bases. The ends lost 6 bases at V and 7 bases at J; junction bases unmatched: 7. The germline V gene has CDR1 SGHTA and CDR2 FQGNSA. CDR3 size: 14 residues. The CDR3 loop reads CASRPGGGVGELFF. CDR3 bases: TGTGCCAGCAGGCCAGGGGGCGGGGTCGGGGAGCTGTTTTTT.

This clonotype was counted ten times or more. The chain uses TRBV5-8 and TRBJ2-7; D is unresolved. Looked up from germline, CDR1 is SGHTS and CDR2 is YDEGEE. The CDR3 is made up of 12 amino acids. The V and J ends lost 0 bases and 5 bases respectively, with 6 bases between them. The CDR3 nucleotides are TGTGCCAGCAGCTTGGATCGGGACGAGCAGTACTTC. It translates to CASSLDRDEQYF. The full variable domain, in which reference TRBV5-8 and TRBJ2-7 provide the parts outside the CDR3, is EAGVTQSPTHLIKTRGQQATLRCSPISGHTSVYWYQQALGLGLQFLLWYDEGEERNRGNFPPRFSGRQFPNYSSELNVNALELEDSALYLCASSLDRDEQYFGPGTRLTVT.

The chain is built from TRBV7-2 and TRBJ2-7; 11 positions agree with TRBD1. The CDR3 sequence is 16 residues long. Trimming at V came to 1 base and at J to 2 bases, leaving 4 bases not matched to a gene. Germline V gene data show CDR1 as SGHTA and CDR2 as FQGNSA. CDR3 in amino acids: CASSLVLGQGAYEQYF. The CDR3 nucleotides are TGTGCCAGCAGCTTAGTCTTGGGACAGGGGGCCTACGAGCAGTACTTC.

The chain links TRBV29-1 to TRBJ1-2; D unresolved. CDR1 SQVTM and CDR2 ANQGSEA come from the germline V gene. Between the trimmed V and J ends, which lost 3 bases and 14 bases, there was a span of 16 bases. The CDR3 has 11 amino acids. The CDR3 DNA sequence: TGCAGCGTTGATAGTCCAGCCCCGCTTACCTTC. It yields the protein CSVDSPAPLTF.

V gene TRBV2 combines with J gene TRBJ1-1; 9 positions agree with TRBD1. V trimming: 10 bases; J trimming: 4 bases; junction bases outside the gene matches: 4. Germline V lookup: CDR1 SNHLY, CDR2 FYNNEI. The CDR3 totals 12 residues. In DNA form, the CDR3 reads TGTGCCATCGGACAGGGGACCACTGAAGCTTTCTTT. It codes for CAIGQGTTEAFF.

This chain links TRBV6-1 with TRBJ2-4; a weak D match, TRBD2 (6 bases). Germline assignment: CDR1 MNHNS and CDR2 SASEGT. V dropped 8 bases and J dropped 9 bases, with 8 bases sitting between them. The CDR3 consists of 10 residues. The CDR3 nucleotides read TGTGCCAGCTGGAGGGGCATTCAGTACTTC. This translates into CASWRGIQYF.

A single count supports this clonotype. The chain links TRBV19 to TRBJ2-5; 7 bases map to TRBD1. The germline gives CDR1 LNHDA, CDR2 SQIVND (reference sequence). Trimming cost V 3 bases and J 11 bases; bases outside gene matches: 3. The CDR3 runs 11 residues. The CDR3 reads CASSIGQEQYF. The CDR3 DNA reads as TGTGCCAGTAGTATCGGACAGGAGCAGTACTTC.

The rearrangement joins TRBV7-9 to TRBJ2-7; D is possibly TRBD1 (5 bases). This CDR3 is 15 amino acids long. Trimming removed 5 bases from V and 3 bases from J, with 17 bases in between. Germline-derived CDR1 and CDR2 are SEHNR and FQNEAQ (reference sequence). The CDR3 coding sequence is TGTGCCAGCAGCACCCTATACGGCAGGGACTACGAGCAGTACTTC. Translated: CASSTLYGRDYEQYF.

The rearrangement uses TRBV5-6 and TRBJ2-5, with TRBD1 matching over 7 bases. The CDR3 contains 14 residues. After removal of 4 bases from V and 1 base from J, the junction contained 4 bases not matched to a gene. CDR1 and CDR2 from the germline V gene are SGHDT and YYEEEE. In nucleotides, the CDR3 is TGTGCCAGCAGCCGGGACAGACTCCAAGAGACCCAGTACTTC. Its translation: CASSRDRLQETQYF. Looking up the rest from reference TRBV5-6 and TRBJ2-5 gives the full variable domain: DAGVTQSPTHLIKTRGQQVTLRCSPKSGHDTVSWYQQALGQGPQFIFQYYEEEERQRGNFPDRFSGHQFPNYSSELNVNALLLGDSALYLCASSRDRLQETQYFGPGTRLLVL.

The J gene is TRBJ2-1, the V gene TRBV7-9, with TRBD2 identical over 8 bases. Germline trimming cut 1 base from V and 0 bases from J; bases unmatched to any gene: 8. Germline CDR1 and CDR2: SEHNR and FQNEAQ (reference sequence). This CDR3 is built from 18 residues. The CDR3: CASSLDAIAGTSYNEQFF. The CDR3 nucleotides are TGTGCCAGCAGCTTAGATGCGATAGCGGGGACCTCCTACAATGAGCAGTTCTTC. The full variable domain, completed using reference TRBV7-9 and TRBJ2-1, is DTGVSQNPRHKITKRGQNVTFRCDPISEHNRLYWYRQTLGQGPEFLTYFQNEAQLEKSRLLSDRFSAERPKGSFSTLEIQRTEQGDSAMYLCASSLDAIAGTSYNEQFFGPGTRLTVL.

In its sample, this clonotype was seen many times. The rearrangement links TRBV3-1 to TRBJ2-3, with 10 bases lining up with TRBD2. The germline V gene encodes CDR1 LGHDT and CDR2 YNNKEL (reference sequence). CDR3 size: 15 residues. V shed 5 bases and J 6 bases; nucleotides not matched to a gene: 8. The CDR3 bases are TGTGCCAGCAGCGCTAGCGGGGGTTACGCCGATACGCAGTATTTT. As protein: CASSASGGYADTQYF.

This clonotype has only a few counts. The chain couples TRBV27 to TRBJ1-4, with a possible D match to TRBD1 (6 bases). There are 16 residues in the CDR3. The V end was cut by 2 bases, the J end by 7 bases, with 17 bases between. Per germline, CDR1 MNHEY and CDR2 SMNVEV (reference sequence). In nucleotides, the CDR3 is TGTGCCAGCAGTTTAGGGGGCCCTGCAATTAGTGAAAAACTGTTTTTT. It translates to CASSLGGPAISEKLFF. Using reference TRBV27 and TRBJ1-4 for the parts outside the CDR3, the full variable domain is EAQVTQNPRYLITVTGKKLTVTCSQNMNHEYMSWYRQDPGLGLRQIYYSMNVEVTDKGDVPEGYKVSRKEKRNFPLILESPSPNQTSLYFCASSLGGPAISEKLFFGSGTQLSVL.

This clonotype came up many times. The genes are TRBV2 and TRBJ1-5, with no clear D. CDR1 is SNHLY, CDR2 FYNNEI, per germline. The CDR3 extends over 12 amino acids. The V gene lost 1 base and the J gene lost 7 bases, with 5 bases spanning the gap. The CDR3 loop reads CASSEEGQPQHF. CDR3 DNA: TGTGCCAGCAGTGAAGAAGGGCAGCCCCAGCATTTT.

This clonotype is a singleton in its sample. The chain combines TRBV20-1 with TRBJ2-7; D is perhaps TRBD1 (6 bases). V was clipped by 0 bases and J by 0 bases, with 12 bases between them. Per the germline V gene, CDR1 is DFQATT and CDR2 is SNEGSKA (reference sequence). The CDR3 length is 15 residues. DNA for the CDR3: TGCAGTGCTAGAGATCAGGCAGGGGCCTCCTACGAGCAGTACTTC. Translated, it gives CSARDQAGASYEQYF.

V usage is TRBV7-9 and J usage is TRBJ1-1, with TRBD1 as a possible D gene (5 bases). CDR1 and CDR2 (germline): SEHNR, FQNEAQ (reference sequence). The ends were cut back, 1 base at V and 5 bases at J, with 11 bases in the middle. The CDR3 is 14 residues long. The CDR3, as DNA: TGTGCCAGCAGCTTAGGGTCGGGGGATACTGAAGCTTTCTTT. It codes for CASSLGSGDTEAFF.

This clonotype was seen many times. The chain links TRBV10-3 to TRBJ2-7, with 8 bases identical to TRBD2. Trimming took 8 bases from V and 2 from J; bases not matched to a gene: 2. Germline CDR1 reads ENHRY; CDR2 reads SYGVKD. This CDR3 contains 12 residues. The chain's CDR3 is CAIGRGAYEQYF. The CDR3, as DNA: TGTGCCATCGGGCGGGGGGCCTACGAGCAGTACTTC.

The chain carries TRBV9 and TRBJ2-1, with a weak D call TRBD2 (6 bases). Germline V CDR1 and CDR2: SGDLS, YYNGEE. The CDR3 sequence is 15 residues long. Trimming pared 4 bases from V and 9 bases from J, leaving 20 bases between. CDR3: CASSQDKHTSSEQFF. The DNA for the CDR3 is TGTGCCAGCAGCCAAGATAAACATACTAGCAGTGAGCAGTTCTTC. Drawing the rest from reference TRBV9 and TRBJ2-1, the complete variable domain is DSGVTQTPKHLITATGQRVTLRCSPRSGDLSVYWYQQSLDQGLQFLIQYYNGEERAKGNILERFSAQQFPDLHSELNLSSLELGDSALYFCASSQDKHTSSEQFFGPGTRLTVL.

This clonotype appeared a few times. The rearrangement links TRBV2 to TRBJ1-6, with 8 bases identical to TRBD1. CDR1 is SNHLY, CDR2 FYNNEI, per germline. The CDR3 is made up of 15 amino acids. With V trimmed by 6 bases and J by 13 bases, 14 bases remained unmatched. The CDR3 sequence: CASRAGTGTNWPLHF. CDR3 in DNA: TGTGCCAGCAGAGCCGGGACAGGCACAAATTGGCCCCTCCACTTT.

The rearrangement links TRBV7-6 to TRBJ2-7; D call uncertain. The CDR3 has 14 residues. Germline CDR1 and CDR2: SGHVS and FNYEAQ. The V end lost 2 bases, the J end lost 6 bases, and 14 bases lay between the germline ends. CDR3: CASSLIHPPIEQYF. CDR3 DNA sequence: TGTGCCAGCAGCTTAATCCACCCTCCGATCGAGCAGTACTTC.

This clonotype was counted ten times or more. This chain joins TRBV20-1 and TRBJ2-7; D gene uncertain. This CDR3 is 12 amino acids long. Germline CDR1 DFQATT, CDR2 SNEGSKA (reference sequence). V was pared by 3 bases and J by 3 bases, with 9 bases between. The CDR3 DNA follows: TGCAGTGCTAGGGGAACGAGCTACGAGCAGTACTTC. Amino acid sequence: CSARGTSYEQYF.

The chain recombines TRBV18 with TRBJ2-3; D is unresolved. This CDR3 contains 15 residues. Germline loops: CDR1 KGHSH, CDR2 LQKENI. V was pared by 0 bases and J by 0 bases, with 7 bases between. DNA for the CDR3: TGTGCCAGCTCACCACCAGGTATCAGCACAGATACGCAGTATTTT. Translated: CASSPPGISTDTQYF.